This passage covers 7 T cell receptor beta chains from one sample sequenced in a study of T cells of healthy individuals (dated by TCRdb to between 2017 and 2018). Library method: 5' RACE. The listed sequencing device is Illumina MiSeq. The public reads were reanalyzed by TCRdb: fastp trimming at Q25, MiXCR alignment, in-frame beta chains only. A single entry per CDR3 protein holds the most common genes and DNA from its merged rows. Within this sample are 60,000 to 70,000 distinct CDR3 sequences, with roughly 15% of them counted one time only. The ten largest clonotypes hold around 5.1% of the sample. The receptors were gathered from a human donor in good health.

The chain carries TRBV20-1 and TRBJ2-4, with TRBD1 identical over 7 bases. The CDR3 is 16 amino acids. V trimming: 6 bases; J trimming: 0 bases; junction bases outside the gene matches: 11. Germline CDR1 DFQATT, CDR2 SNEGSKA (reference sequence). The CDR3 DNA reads TGCAGTGCCCATGAGGGGGCCGAAGAAGCCAAAAACATTCAGTACTTC. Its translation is CSAHEGAEEAKNIQYF.

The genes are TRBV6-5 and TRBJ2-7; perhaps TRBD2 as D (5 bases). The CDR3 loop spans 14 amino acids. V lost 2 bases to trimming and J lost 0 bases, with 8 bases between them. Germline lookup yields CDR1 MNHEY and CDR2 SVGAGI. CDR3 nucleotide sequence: TGTGCCAGCAGTTACGGACGGGGCTCCTACGAGCAGTACTTC. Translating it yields CASSYGRGSYEQYF.

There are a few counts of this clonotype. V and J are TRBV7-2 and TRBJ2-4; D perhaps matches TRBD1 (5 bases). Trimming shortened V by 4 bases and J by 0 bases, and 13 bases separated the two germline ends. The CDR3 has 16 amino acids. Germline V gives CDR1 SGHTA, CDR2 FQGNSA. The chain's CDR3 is CASSSQGNLAKNIQYF. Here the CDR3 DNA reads TGTGCCAGCAGCTCCCAGGGTAACCTAGCCAAAAACATTCAGTACTTC.

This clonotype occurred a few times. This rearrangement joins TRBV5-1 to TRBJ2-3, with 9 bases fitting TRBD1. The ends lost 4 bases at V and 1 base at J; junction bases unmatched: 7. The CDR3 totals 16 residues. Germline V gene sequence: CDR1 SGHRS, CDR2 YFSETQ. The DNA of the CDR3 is TGCGCCAGCAGCGTCAGACAGGGGGTCGGCACAGATACGCAGTATTTT. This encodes CASSVRQGVGTDTQYF.

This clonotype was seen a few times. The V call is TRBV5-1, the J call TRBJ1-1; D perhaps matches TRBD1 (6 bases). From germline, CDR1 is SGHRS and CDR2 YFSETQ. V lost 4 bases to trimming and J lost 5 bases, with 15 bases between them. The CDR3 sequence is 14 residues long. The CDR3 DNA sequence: TGCGCCAGCAGCCCGTGGACAGAGGGAACTGAAGCTTTCTTT. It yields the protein CASSPWTEGTEAFF.

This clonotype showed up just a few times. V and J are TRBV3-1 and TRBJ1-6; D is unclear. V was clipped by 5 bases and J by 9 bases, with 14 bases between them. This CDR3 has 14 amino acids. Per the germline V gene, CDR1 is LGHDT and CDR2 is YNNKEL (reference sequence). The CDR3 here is CASSNGRVGSPLHF. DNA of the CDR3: TGTGCCAGCAGCAACGGACGAGTAGGTTCACCCCTCCACTTT.

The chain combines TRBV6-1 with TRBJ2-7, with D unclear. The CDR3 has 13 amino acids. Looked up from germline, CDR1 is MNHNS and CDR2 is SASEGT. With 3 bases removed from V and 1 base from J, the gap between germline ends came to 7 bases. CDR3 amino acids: CASSDSLSYEQYF. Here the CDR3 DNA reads TGTGCCAGCAGTGACAGCCTGTCCTACGAGCAGTACTTC.